The T cell receptor beta chain described here comes from a study of T-cell memory formation after mild COVID-19. Via MiXCR, TCRdb re-called the 5' RACE reads, giving one row per CDR3 protein. This sample has 55,000 to 75,000 distinct CDR3 sequences, with 25% to 35% found just once. Germline-derived CDR1 and CDR2 are SEHNR and FQNEAQ (reference sequence). Deletions cut 6 bases from V and 5 bases from J, with 10 bases between. The CDR3 contains 12 residues. This clonotype was recorded a few times. Material: PBMCs or a T cell subset sorted from them (not recorded which). The clonotype originates from a man between 18 and 29 years old who had mild COVID-19 (a few samples of this study predate the infection). Cell type and time point are not known. The rearrangement uses TRBV7-9 and TRBJ2-5; no firm D call. CDR3 region: CASRRLGETQYF. In DNA, the CDR3 is TGTGCCAGCAGGAGATTGGGGGAGACCCAGTACTTC.